The 30 T cell receptor beta chains below all came from one sample that was sequenced in a study of T-cell reconstitution after alpha-beta-depleted transplantation in children. This sample's TCRbeta library carried unique molecular identifier barcodes. Via MiXCR, TCRdb re-called the PCR reads, giving one row per CDR3 protein. The profile covers hundreds of thousands of distinct CDR3 sequences, with around 20% appearing a single time and 3.3% taken by the ten largest. The specimen was PBMCs from the stem cell graft donor, collected from the stem cell graft. These receptors came from a human donor who donated a stem cell graft to a child with acute lymphoblastic leukemia.

This clonotype was observed a handful of times. The chain links TRBV27 to TRBJ1-2; tentatively, D is TRBD1 (5 bases). Germline assignment: CDR1 MNHEY and CDR2 SMNVEV (reference sequence). The CDR3 is made up of 13 amino acids. Trimming left V 4 bases short and J 5 bases short, with 11 bases between. In nucleotides, the CDR3 is TGTGCCAGCAGTTGGGGAGGGGCATATGGCTACACCTTC. Protein: CASSWGGAYGYTF.

The chain couples TRBV3-1 to TRBJ2-5; D not certain. Germline CDR1 reads LGHDT; CDR2 reads YNNKEL (reference sequence). V was pared by 0 bases and J by 4 bases, with 9 bases between. The CDR3 consists of 14 residues. Here the CDR3 DNA reads TGTGCCAGCAGCCAAGACGTTTTCGGAGAGACCCAGTACTTC. It codes for CASSQDVFGETQYF.

The rearrangement joins TRBV7-8 to TRBJ2-5, with D possibly being TRBD1 (6 bases). CDR1 and CDR2 from the germline V gene are SGHVS and FQNEAQ. Trimming took 1 base from V and 5 from J, leaving 14 bases between them. CDR3 length equals 15 residues. The CDR3, as DNA: TGTGCCAGCAGCTTAGGTTCCCAGGGGACCGAGACCCAGTACTTC. Translated, it gives CASSLGSQGTETQYF.

This clonotype was seen many times. The J gene is TRBJ2-1, the V gene TRBV5-1; no clear D gene. The CDR3 is made up of 16 amino acids. Germline CDR1 and CDR2: SGHRS and YFSETQ. The V end was cut by 2 bases, the J end by 7 bases, with 19 bases between. The CDR3 sequence is CASSLSYSSPLNEQFF. The CDR3 nucleotides are TGCGCCAGCAGCTTATCTTACTCTTCACCCCTGAATGAGCAGTTCTTC.

This clonotype was seen only a few times. The V and J genes are TRBV7-6 and TRBJ2-3, with D unclear. CDR1 and CDR2 from the germline V gene are SGHVS and FNYEAQ. The CDR3 contains 15 residues. V lost 3 bases, J lost 0 bases, and 10 bases lay in between. The CDR3 is CASSFLGASTDTQYF. As DNA, the CDR3 is TGTGCCAGCAGCTTTCTAGGCGCCAGCACAGATACGCAGTATTTT.

This clonotype was seen more than once but under ten times. The rearrangement links TRBV5-1 to TRBJ2-3; either TRBD1 or TRBD2 may supply D (5 bases each). The ends were cut back, 3 bases at V and 2 bases at J, with 13 bases in the middle. CDR3 length: 15 amino acids. Germline V gives CDR1 SGHRS, CDR2 YFSETQ. The CDR3 sequence is CASSWDPGDTDTQYF. DNA for the CDR3: TGCGCCAGCAGCTGGGACCCCGGAGACACAGATACGCAGTATTTT. Combining the CDR3 with reference TRBV5-1 and TRBJ2-3 gives the whole variable domain KAGVTQTPRYLIKTRGQQVTLSCSPISGHRSVSWYQQTPGQGLQFLFEYFSETQRNKGNFPGRFSGRQFSNSRSEMNVSTLELGDSALYLCASSWDPGDTDTQYFGPGTRLTVL.

The chain joins TRBV11-2 to TRBJ2-1; 7 positions match TRBD2. Germline CDR1 SGHAT, CDR2 FQNNGV. The CDR3 runs 15 residues. J lost 11 bases, V lost 6 bases, and 16 bases had no gene match. The CDR3, as DNA: TGTGCCAGCAGTTTCCAGGTCGCAAGCGGGACTCAGCAGTTCTTC. This encodes CASSFQVASGTQQFF.

This clonotype appeared a few times. The chain employs TRBV9 and TRBJ1-5; tentatively, D is TRBD1 (5 bases). This CDR3 is 15 amino acids long. The germline CDR1 and CDR2 sequences are SGDLS and YYNGEE. V was shortened by 0 bases and J by 4 bases, with 11 bases between the two germline ends. In DNA form, the CDR3 reads TGTGCCAGCAGCGTAGGAGGGGACGAAAATCAGCCCCAGCATTTT. Translating it yields CASSVGGDENQPQHF.

The CDR3 region has the DNA TGTGCCAGCAGCGGCACCCGTCAGGGGGCGGACACTGAAGCTTTCTTT. Its translation: CASSGTRQGADTEAFF. The chain recombines TRBV9 with TRBJ1-1; 8 nucleotides match TRBD1. Germline V CDR1 and CDR2: SGDLS, YYNGEE. V was clipped by 3 bases and J by 3 bases; unmatched bases: 10. CDR3 length equals 16 residues.

The chain is built from TRBV13 and TRBJ2-7, with 8 bases identical to TRBD1. This CDR3 comprises 16 residues. V was pared by 3 bases and J by 1 base, with 8 bases of the junction left unmatched. CDR1 and CDR2 from the germline V gene are PRHDT and FYEKMQ (reference sequence). CDR3 DNA sequence: TGTGCCAGCAGCTTCCAGGGGGCAGGGAGTTCCTACGAGCAGTACTTC. Its protein is CASSFQGAGSSYEQYF.

This clonotype occurred a few times. V and J are TRBV11-1 and TRBJ2-5, with 11 bases that match TRBD2. V was clipped by 1 base and J by 2 bases; unmatched bases: 9. The germline CDR1 and CDR2 sequences are SGHAT and FQDESV (reference sequence). This CDR3 is 18 amino acids long. The CDR3 spells CASSLGGLLAGVQETQYF. The CDR3 region has the DNA TGTGCCAGCAGCTTAGGGGGCCTACTAGCGGGAGTTCAAGAGACCCAGTACTTC.

The chain has TRBV18 and TRBJ1-1, with D perhaps TRBD1 (6 bases). The CDR3 runs to 16 residues. Trimming left V 3 bases short and J 0 bases short, with 14 bases between. The germline CDR1 and CDR2 sequences are KGHSH and LQKENI. DNA of the CDR3: TGTGCCAGCTCACCTCGCGTGGGACACTTGAACACTGAAGCTTTCTTT. Residues: CASSPRVGHLNTEAFF.

This rearrangement joins TRBV12-3 or TRBV12-4 to TRBJ2-1; D uncertain. V lost 5 bases, J lost 0 bases, and 17 bases lay in between. The CDR3 spans 17 residues. The DNA of the CDR3 is TGTGCCAGCAGTCCTCCAGCAGACGTAAGCTCCTACAATGAGCAGTTCTTC. It specifies CASSPPADVSSYNEQFF.

This clonotype was seen only once. The rearrangement joins TRBV7-3 to TRBJ2-1, with D possibly matching TRBD1 (5 bases). This CDR3 contains 13 residues. Trimming removed 2 bases from V and 13 bases from J, with 15 bases in between. Germline CDR1 is SGHTA and CDR2 is FQGTGA. CDR3 DNA: TGTGCCAGCAGCTTAGGGGCCCGCTATGGACAGTTCTTC. Protein: CASSLGARYGQFF.

This clonotype was detected only a few times. The V gene is TRBV27, the J gene TRBJ2-1; TRBD2 matches 14 bases. With 6 bases clipped from V and 6 bases from J, the junction kept 10 bases outside the gene matches. There are 17 residues in the CDR3. Germline lookup yields CDR1 MNHEY and CDR2 SMNVEV (reference sequence). The CDR3 here is CASSLYGLAGGGNEQFF. For the CDR3, the DNA is TGTGCCAGCAGCCTTTATGGACTAGCGGGAGGAGGCAATGAGCAGTTCTTC.

The chain recombines TRBV5-1 with TRBJ2-1; D is uncertain. Germline CDR1 SGHRS, CDR2 YFSETQ. Trimming left V 1 base short and J 7 bases short, with 9 bases between. CDR3 length: 13 amino acids. The chain's CDR3 is CASSLQWANEQFF. The CDR3 nucleotides are TGCGCCAGCAGCTTGCAATGGGCTAATGAGCAGTTCTTC.

This clonotype has only a few counts. V and J are TRBV11-2 and TRBJ2-1; 9 bases fit TRBD2. J was trimmed by 2 bases and V by 6 bases; bases with no gene match: 2. This CDR3 has 14 amino acids. Germline V gene sequence: CDR1 SGHAT, CDR2 FQNNGV. CDR3 nucleotide sequence: TGTGCCAGCAGAGTAGCGGGAGCCTACAATGAGCAGTTCTTC. This sequence encodes CASRVAGAYNEQFF.

This chain connects TRBV9 to TRBJ2-1; TRBD2 aligns across 16 bases. The CDR3 is made up of 21 amino acids. V shed 2 bases, J shed 3 bases, and the junction held 14 bases outside the gene matches. The germline V gene has CDR1 SGDLS and CDR2 YYNGEE. The CDR3 nucleotides are TGTGCCAGCAGCGTCCGAGTTCCCGGGACTAGCGGGAGGGCGTTCTACAATGAGCAGTTCTTC. Translated, it gives CASSVRVPGTSGRAFYNEQFF. Variable domain in full (rest from reference TRBV9 and TRBJ2-1): DSGVTQTPKHLITATGQRVTLRCSPRSGDLSVYWYQQSLDQGLQFLIQYYNGEERAKGNILERFSAQQFPDLHSELNLSSLELGDSALYFCASSVRVPGTSGRAFYNEQFFGPGTRLTVL.

This chain uses TRBV10-2 with TRBJ2-7, with D maybe TRBD1 (6 bases). Germline values: CDR1 WSHSY, CDR2 SAAADI. This CDR3 has 15 residues. Trimming removed 8 bases from V and 3 bases from J, with 20 bases in between. The DNA for the CDR3 is TGCGCCAGCGACTACAGGGCCGGATCGGGCTACGAGCAGTACTTC. Its translation: CASDYRAGSGYEQYF.

DNA for the CDR3: TGCAGTGCTAGAGTCAGAAGGGGTCCCTACAATGAGCAGTTCTTC. Protein product: CSARVRRGPYNEQFF. This chain links TRBV20-1 with TRBJ2-1; a weak D match, TRBD1 (5 bases). Trimming left V 1 base short and J 2 bases short, with 12 bases between. Germline CDR1 and CDR2: DFQATT and SNEGSKA (reference sequence). The CDR3 covers 15 residues.

The chain uses TRBV3-1 and TRBJ2-7, with D possibly matching TRBD2 (6 bases). The CDR3 sequence is 14 residues long. Looked up from germline, CDR1 is LGHDT and CDR2 is YNNKEL (reference sequence). Trimming removed 4 bases from V and 3 bases from J, with 13 bases in between. The CDR3 coding sequence is TGTGCCAGCAGCCCAGGGACTGAAAGCTACGAGCAGTACTTC. It specifies CASSPGTESYEQYF.

This chain uses TRBV29-1 with TRBJ2-7; 13 bases are a match to TRBD2. Per germline, CDR1 SQVTM and CDR2 ANQGSEA. V was clipped by 1 base and J by 0 bases; unmatched bases: 18. The CDR3 length is 21 residues. CDR3 region: CSVEVGWTSGSKAKISYEQYF. The CDR3 region has the DNA TGCAGCGTTGAAGTCGGGTGGACTAGCGGGAGTAAAGCTAAGATCTCCTACGAGCAGTACTTC.

This clonotype has just a few counts. The gene calls are TRBV7-8 and TRBJ2-5; the D gene is possibly TRBD2 (6 bases). Per the germline V gene, CDR1 is SGHVS and CDR2 is FQNEAQ. V was trimmed by 6 bases and J by 2 bases, leaving 16 bases between them. This CDR3 has 15 amino acids. This CDR3 is CASRLRTGGQETQYF. The CDR3 DNA follows: TGTGCCAGCAGGTTAAGGACCGGAGGGCAAGAGACCCAGTACTTC.

This clonotype was seen a handful of times. V usage is TRBV9 and J usage is TRBJ2-6, with D maybe TRBD1 (6 bases). Deletions cut 0 bases from V and 3 bases from J, with 13 bases between. The CDR3 loop spans 17 amino acids. CDR1 and CDR2 (germline): SGDLS, YYNGEE. The CDR3 reads CASSVGNRAYGANVLTF. CDR3 sequence (DNA): TGTGCCAGCAGCGTAGGAAACAGGGCTTATGGGGCCAACGTCCTGACTTTC. The whole variable domain, filled in from reference TRBV9 and TRBJ2-6, reads DSGVTQTPKHLITATGQRVTLRCSPRSGDLSVYWYQQSLDQGLQFLIQYYNGEERAKGNILERFSAQQFPDLHSELNLSSLELGDSALYFCASSVGNRAYGANVLTFGAGSRLTVL.

This clonotype was seen a handful of times. The gene calls are TRBV29-1 and TRBJ1-2; D is unresolved. CDR3 length equals 12 residues. V lost 3 bases and J lost 2, with 7 bases in between. The V gene's germline CDR1 is SQVTM and CDR2 ANQGSEA. This CDR3 reads CSVDAGNYGYTF. DNA for the CDR3: TGCAGCGTTGATGCGGGCAACTATGGCTACACCTTC.

V usage is TRBV4-1 and J usage is TRBJ2-2; 12 nucleotides agree with TRBD1. The CDR3 covers 16 residues. Germline lookup yields CDR1 MGHRA and CDR2 YSYEKL. V lost 6 bases, J lost 7 bases, and 9 bases stayed unmatched. The chain's CDR3 is CASRQPGQGAGGELFF. The CDR3, as DNA: TGCGCCAGCAGACAACCGGGACAGGGGGCCGGCGGGGAGCTGTTTTTT.

This clonotype showed up many times. The rearrangement joins TRBV5-1 to TRBJ1-5; TRBD1 might be the D (6 bases). This CDR3 comprises 15 residues. V was shortened by 1 base and J by 3 bases, with 11 bases between the two germline ends. The germline V gene encodes CDR1 SGHRS and CDR2 YFSETQ. CDR3 nucleotides: TGCGCCAGCAGCTTGTCAGGGGTGGACAATCAGCCCCAGCATTTT. Translated, it gives CASSLSGVDNQPQHF.

The chain has TRBV4-2 and TRBJ2-4, with 11 bases matching TRBD2. Germline-derived CDR1 and CDR2 are LGHNA and YNFKEQ. This CDR3 spans 18 amino acids. The ends lost 4 bases at V and 2 bases at J; junction bases unmatched: 10. The CDR3 DNA reads as TGTGCCAGCAGCCCATTGCCAGGGACTAGCGGACCCAAAAACATTCAGTACTTC. Protein sequence: CASSPLPGTSGPKNIQYF.

J is TRBJ1-1 and V is TRBV12-3 or TRBV12-4; the D is unclear. The CDR3 sequence is 13 residues long. Trimming shortened V by 5 bases and J by 9 bases, and 16 bases separated the two germline ends. The CDR3 protein is CASSPPGSFKAFF. DNA for the CDR3: TGTGCCAGCAGTCCCCCGGGGAGTTTTAAAGCTTTCTTT.

The chain is built from TRBV5-1 and TRBJ1-6; TRBD1 aligns across 8 bases. Germline values: CDR1 SGHRS, CDR2 YFSETQ. Germline trimming cut 1 base from V and 0 bases from J; bases unmatched to any gene: 15. The CDR3 length is 21 residues. CDR3 nucleotide sequence: TGCGCCAGCAGCTTGTTTCCTCCGGGACAGGCTTCGAGCTCCTATAATTCACCCCTCCACTTT. Its protein is CASSLFPPGQASSSYNSPLHF.